This note documents a single T cell receptor beta chain sequence. This clonotype was counted once. Its antigen specificity is not known. Base qualities are not provided; no much larger clone lies one nucleotide away. One read alone makes for weak evidence. These data belong to a study of T cell repertoires in cytomegalovirus infection (dated by TCRdb to the late 2010s). Describing the broader study: Recently identified HLA-C-restricted CMV epitopes, whose presentation resists viral immunomodulation, were targeted by peptide stimulations together with well-studied HLA-B-restricted epitopes. Because public TCR beta signatures pointed to carriage of CMV infection together with the matching HLA type, the HLA type of each donor mattered for the analysis. Summary of the overall study and its limitations: The ex vivo response was dominated by HLA-C-restricted CMV-specific TCR beta clonotypes, which also provided the single most frequent clonotype in two of eight donors. In both this cohort and an independent roughly 350-donor cohort, the cumulative frequency of public TCR beta family members distinguished carriers of CMV infection plus the relevant HLA type.

V loses 0 bases of germline sequence and J loses 5 bases, and the interval between the two ends is 8 bases. The CDR3 numbers 13 residues from cysteine through phenylalanine. The retained sequence is limited to the CDR3, 39 bases, with the frame set at the first base. In the germline V gene, CDR1 corresponds to SGHRS and CDR2 to YFSETQ. This sample was sequenced with an Illumina HiSeq 1500. TCRdb's own reprocessing of the public reads used fastp at Q25 and MiXCR and kept productive beta chains. Each entry is one CDR3 protein sequence, shown with its most common DNA and genes. The sample records 800,000 to 950,000 distinct CDR3 sequences, over 25% of which are singletons. The biggest ten clones account for over 10% of the sample. The treatment or condition label corresponds to: in vitro stimulation with specific CMV peptide epitopes to enrich CMV-specific T cells.

Here the chain combines TRBV5-1 and TRBJ2-5; too little of a D gene remains to name it. This receptor was obtained from a human donor in good health (CMV status not recorded). Some clones in this sample may be carry-over from other donors' samples. The source material was cultured CD8+ T cells from PBMCs, sampled from culture after CMV antigen stimulation. The DNA sequence reads TGCGCCAGCAGCTTGGCCGTTCCGGAGACCCAGTACTTC. Its amino acids are CASSLAVPETQYF.